The source of this T cell receptor beta chain is a study of T cells in Graves' hyperthyroidism and ophthalmopathy (dated by TCRdb to about 2019). Study-level background: Peripheral blood was collected at initial diagnosis, before any treatment. The paper reports TCR Vbeta CDR3 sequencing of over 130 peripheral blood samples: around 45 ophthalmopathy, fewer than 85 hyperthyroidism and around 17 progressor patients. Whether ophthalmopathy could be predicted prospectively was tested in an independent validation cohort made up of fewer than 20 hyperthyroidism patients plus 17 patients who later progressed to ophthalmopathy. The approximately 100 discovery patients were divided at random into training and test sets in a 7:3 ratio. Thyroid tissue and blood T-cell repertoires from six Graves' hyperthyroidism patients were also compared in the study. Once sampling was done, hyperthyroidism patients were given methimazole at a starting dose of 30 mg daily, whereas ophthalmopathy patients were given high-dose intravenous methylprednisolone. To identify distinguishing TCR V-J signatures, a discovery cohort of around 98 patients was used, comprising some 43 with Graves' ophthalmopathy and 57 with stable Graves' hyperthyroidism. Study-wide conclusions, independent of this receptor: Sample size was not statistically predetermined, and investigators were not blinded to group allocation. Most expanded thyroid clonotypes (frequency above 0.001) were also detected in blood, a finding suggesting that blood repertoires may reflect thyroid immune responses. In validation, progression to ophthalmopathy was predicted by the model with 55% to 71% sensitivity and approximately 78% specificity, a median of approximately 6.5 months before onset. In cross-validation, a model built on a 13 V-J signature told ophthalmopathy apart from stable hyperthyroidism with under 90% sensitivity and around 83% specificity, and in testing the same model reached 80%/75%.

From its cysteine to its phenylalanine, the CDR3 spans 16 amino acids. The read is trimmed to its CDR3 DNA, 48 bases read in frame from base 1. CDR1 and CDR2 are read off the germline V gene as KGHDR and SFDVKD. Relative to germline, V is missing 1 base and J is missing 4 bases, with 7 bases of the junction outside any gene match. This clonotype appeared many times. This receptor's antigen is unknown. Base qualities are not recorded, but no much larger clone differs from it by a single base. Ophthalmopathy patients had moderately to severely active disease, Clinical Activity Score of at least 3, NOSPECS grade of at least 4, and duration under 3 months. Patients with uncontrolled infections, other autoimmune diseases, pregnancy or lactation were excluded. Diagnoses were established on the basis of clinical symptoms, serum thyroxine and TRAb, thyroid ultrasound, and orbital computed tomography. PBMCs were isolated from approximately 10 ml of fresh peripheral blood by Ficoll-Paque density gradient centrifugation. Total RNA was extracted with Trizol reagent, and quality was checked on an Agilent 2100 Bioanalyzer.

The TCR beta CDR3 regions were amplified from RNA transcripts. The first round of RT-PCR for the TCR CDR3 was performed with the HTBI primer set and the Qiagen OneStep RT-PCR kit. Libraries were constructed in a second round of multiplex PCR, after which size selection and purification were performed. Paired-end sequencing of the libraries was performed with 100 bp reads on an Illumina HiSeq2000. Concerning the study's data processing: SOAPnuke was used to process the raw data, throwing out any read that contained adapters or uncalled bases, had a mean Phred below 15, or lacked an exact constant-primer or identifier match. High-quality paired reads were merged using COPE v1.2.5, and each unique nucleotide sequence was defined as a clonotype. MiTCR v1.1 was used to align clonotypes to the IMGT TRBV, TRBD and TRBJ reference segments. The analysis included only V-J combinations with a frequency above 0.0001, which together covered 99.2% of the repertoires. The TCS score was defined as F50 (clonal expansion) divided by E x V (chaos), with BLOSUM62-based TCRdist calculated between CDR3 peptides within each V-J. Welch's t-statistics and random forest reduced 500 to 550 V-J features to 10 to 15, which were used in a naive Bayes classifier (R e1071). In-frame beta chains were kept once TCRdb had trimmed the public reads at Q25 with fastp and called clones with MiXCR. Each record represents a unique CDR3 protein, reported with the most common genes and DNA among its rows. The V and J calls were determined by TCRdb, not by the authors. The sample records a few hundred thousand distinct CDR3 sequences, roughly 15% of which are singletons. Under 3.5% of the sample lies in the top ten.

The receptor comes from a woman aged 40 to 55 with Graves' ophthalmopathy. The V and J segments used are TRBV24-1 and TRBJ2-7; 9 bases in between match TRBD2. The material sequenced was blood. The CDR3 reads as follows: CATSDFPGLASYEQYF. The bases read TGTGCCACCAGTGATTTCCCGGGACTAGCCTCTTACGAGCAGTACTTC.